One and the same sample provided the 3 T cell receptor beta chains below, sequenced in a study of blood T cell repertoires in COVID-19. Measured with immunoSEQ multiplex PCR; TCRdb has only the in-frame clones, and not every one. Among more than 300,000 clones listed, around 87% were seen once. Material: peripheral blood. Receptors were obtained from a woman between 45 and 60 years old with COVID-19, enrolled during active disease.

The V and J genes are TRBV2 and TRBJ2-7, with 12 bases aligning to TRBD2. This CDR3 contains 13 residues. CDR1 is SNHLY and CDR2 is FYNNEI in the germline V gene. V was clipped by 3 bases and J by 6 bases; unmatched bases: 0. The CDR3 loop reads CASSETSGSEQYF. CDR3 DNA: TGTGCCAGCAGTGAGACTAGCGGGAGCGAGCAGTACTTC. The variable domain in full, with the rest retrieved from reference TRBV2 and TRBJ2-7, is EPEVTQTPSHQVTQMGQEVILRCVPISNHLYFYWYRQILGQKVEFLVSFYNNEISEKSEIFDDQFSVERPDGSNFTLKIRSTKLEDSAMYFCASSETSGSEQYFGPGTRLTVT.

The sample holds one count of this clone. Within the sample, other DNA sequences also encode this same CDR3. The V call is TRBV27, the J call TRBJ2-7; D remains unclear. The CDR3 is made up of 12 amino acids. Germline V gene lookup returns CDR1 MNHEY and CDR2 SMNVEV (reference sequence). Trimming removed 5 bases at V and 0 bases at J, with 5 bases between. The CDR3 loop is CASSPSSYEQYF. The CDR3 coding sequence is TGTGCCAGCAGTCCGAGCTCCTACGAGCAGTACTTC.

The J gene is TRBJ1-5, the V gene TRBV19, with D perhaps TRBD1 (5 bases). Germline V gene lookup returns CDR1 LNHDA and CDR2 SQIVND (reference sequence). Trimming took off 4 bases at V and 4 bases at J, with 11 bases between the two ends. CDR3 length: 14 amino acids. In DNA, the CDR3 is TGTGCCAGTAGTAGAGTCAGGGTTAATCAGCCCCAGCATTTT. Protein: CASSRVRVNQPQHF. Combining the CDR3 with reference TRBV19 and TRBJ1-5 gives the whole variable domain DGGITQSPKYLFRKEGQNVTLSCEQNLNHDAMYWYRQDPGQGLRLIYYSQIVNDFQKGDIAEGYSVSREKKESFPLTVTSAQKNPTAFYLCASSRVRVNQPQHFGDGTRLSIL.